The entry that follows covers one T cell receptor (beta chain) sequence. Its antigen is still unknown. Trimming took off 0 bases at V and 5 bases at J, with 10 bases between the two ends. Germline-derived CDR1 and CDR2 are SGHAT and FQNNGV. The CDR3 has 14 residues. Via the markers CD45RO/CCR7/CD25/CD127/CD95/CD27, stem cell-like memory, regulatory, central memory and naive CD4+ cells were sorted. The investigators reverse transcribed all of the isolated RNA, so they sequenced expressed TCRB transcripts. Naive, central memory and regulatory T cell samples averaged roughly 3.4 million immunoSEQ reads each. The protocol was immunoSEQ multiplex PCR, while the TCRdb copy is restricted to in-frame clones and leaves out a portion. The table shows 600,000 to 750,000 clones, with around 12% occurring only once. This entry is derived from a study of beta chain features in type 1 diabetes. Study observations and caveats: Whether HLA type influences TCRB rearrangement remained unresolved here. The naive, central memory and Treg TCRB repertoires looked more alike in patients than they did in healthy donors. Moderate yet significant TCRB CDR3 shortening was seen in Type 1 diabetes patients in all four CD4+ subsets.

The clonotype was recovered from a man aged 25-45 years with type 1 diabetes. Sequenced input: naive CD4+ T cells from blood. The rearrangement links TRBV11-2 to TRBJ2-5; weak D call: TRBD1 (7 bases). The CDR3 sequence: CASSLDPGGETQYF. CDR3 nucleotides: TGTGCCAGCAGCTTAGATCCAGGGGGGGAGACCCAGTACTTC.